The sequence of this T cell receptor (beta chain) was determined in a study of T cells expressing NK-cell markers. Background on the study: TCR beta repertoires came from sorted CD3+CD56+NKG2C+, CD3+CD56+NKG2C- and CD3+CD56-NKG2C+ T cells. Most of the eight sequenced donors were HCMV-seropositive; one was seronegative. Notes on the study in general: These clonotypes also led the CD3+CD56-NKG2C+ fraction in a handful of donors.

The length of the CDR3 is 14 residues. CDR1 and CDR2 (germline): SGHTA, FQGNSA. Remarks on this clonotype: Its antigen is not identified.

For each CDR3 protein, TCRdb gives one entry from its re-call of the 5' RACE reads, without DNA. The sample totals roughly 420,000 distinct CDR3 sequences. Sequenced sample: blood T cells: a sorted CD56 or NKG2C T cell subset, CD4+ or CD8+ T cells, or bulk PBMC T cells (not recorded which). The TCR originated in a woman between 18 and 70 years old in good health. The chain carries TRBV7-2 and TRBJ1-2; TCRdb proposes TRBD1, but this gene call is untestable without DNA. CDR3 protein: CASSLLQGNYGYTF.